This T cell receptor beta chain was sequenced for a study of T cell responses to AZD1222 COVID-19 vaccine. Produced via immunoSEQ multiplex PCR; TCRdb's table is partial and in-frame only. The sample lists 200,000 to 300,000 clones, over 90% seen once, with 0.55% in the top ten. The study, taken as a whole, reports: The study sampled repertoires only after the peak T cell response. Recipients of two AZD1222 doses showed rising Spike-specific TCR breadth and depth. Clonal diversity was possibly underestimated, and white British individuals and females predominated among donors. Researchers report vaccine-associated CD4 TCRs spanning spike, with dominance at 160-218 and 743-854.

The ends lost 6 bases at V and 8 bases at J; junction bases unmatched: 9. The CDR3 loop spans 15 amino acids. Germline V gives CDR1 LNHDA, CDR2 SQIVND (reference sequence). Turning to this clone: The antigen is not known.

The material was peripheral blood, obtained on day 0 of AZD1222 vaccination. The chain has TRBV19 and TRBJ2-1; 11 positions agree with TRBD2. The TCR comes from an adult in good health. The CDR3 loop is CASRISGRAGHEQFF. The CDR3 region has the DNA TGTGCCAGTAGGATTAGCGGGAGGGCCGGCCATGAGCAGTTCTTC.